The 11 T cell receptor beta chains listed next were all sequenced from one sample in a study of identical twins. From the 5' RACE reads, TCRdb called clonotypes with MiXCR, one entry per CDR3 protein. The table includes approximately 260,000 distinct CDR3 sequences, about 9% detected once. The same sample was also used in a study of yellow fever vaccine responses in identical twins.

Sequencing was performed on CD8+ T cells sorted from blood. The receptors derive from a woman under 30 in good health.

This clonotype has ten or more counts. The chain couples TRBV29-1 to TRBJ2-7; 9 bases match TRBD2. CDR1 SQVTM and CDR2 ANQGSEA come from the germline V gene. This CDR3 contains 15 residues. V was clipped by 2 bases and J by 1 base; unmatched bases: 6. CDR3 protein: CSVERAAGGSYEQYF. The CDR3 nucleotides are TGCAGCGTTGAAAGGGCAGCGGGAGGATCCTACGAGCAGTACTTC.

A few counts support this clonotype. This rearrangement joins TRBV20-1 to TRBJ1-3, with D possibly matching TRBD1 (5 bases). Germline V CDR1 and CDR2: DFQATT, SNEGSKA (reference sequence). V was cut by 3 bases and J by 2 bases, with 8 bases left in between. The CDR3 is 13 residues long. The chain's CDR3 is CSASMGAGNTIYF. The DNA of the CDR3 is TGCAGTGCTAGTATGGGGGCTGGAAACACCATATATTTT.

This rearrangement joins TRBV3-1 to TRBJ2-1, with D perhaps TRBD2 (5 bases). The germline V gene has CDR1 LGHDT and CDR2 YNNKEL (reference sequence). This CDR3 is 14 amino acids long. Between the trimmed V and J ends, which lost 0 bases and 5 bases, there was a span of 8 bases. CDR3 region: CASSQELVHNEQFF. CDR3 bases: TGTGCCAGCAGCCAAGAACTAGTTCACAATGAGCAGTTCTTC.

The chain uses TRBV19 and TRBJ1-1, with TRBD1 identical over 7 bases. The CDR3 extends over 13 amino acids. Germline V CDR1 and CDR2: LNHDA, SQIVND (reference sequence). Losses at the gene ends were 7 bases for V and 7 bases for J; bases not matched to a gene: 9. The CDR3 region is CASTLGGQNEAFF. In nucleotides, the CDR3 is TGTGCCAGTACCTTAGGGGGACAGAATGAAGCTTTCTTT.

The rearrangement links TRBV4-3 to TRBJ2-1; a weak D match, TRBD2 (6 bases). From germline, CDR1 is LGHNA and CDR2 YSLEER. Trimming shortened V by 1 base and J by 1 base, and 17 bases separated the two germline ends. The CDR3 covers 18 residues. The CDR3 nucleotides are TGCGCCAGCAGCCAAGGGGTGGGGGGAGTTGGGTCCTACAATGAGCAGTTCTTC. This sequence encodes CASSQGVGGVGSYNEQFF.

CDR3 in amino acids: CSARSGQGASTDTQYF. CDR3 sequence (DNA): TGCAGTGCTAGGAGCGGTCAGGGGGCTAGCACAGATACGCAGTATTTT. This chain uses TRBV20-1 with TRBJ2-3; 8 nucleotides match TRBD1. The trim removed 3 bases at V and 0 bases at J, leaving 8 bases unmatched. In germline, CDR1 is DFQATT, CDR2 SNEGSKA (reference sequence). The CDR3 is 16 residues long.

The V call is TRBV11-2, the J call TRBJ2-7; D gene unclear. Germline CDR1 SGHAT, CDR2 FQNNGV. This CDR3 comprises 14 residues. V was trimmed by 3 bases and J by 6 bases, leaving 15 bases between them. CDR3 sequence: CASSLATGFGEQYF. The DNA for the CDR3 is TGTGCCAGCAGCTTGGCGACTGGTTTCGGCGAGCAGTACTTC. Full variable domain (remainder filled in from reference TRBV11-2 and TRBJ2-7): EAGVAQSPRYKIIEKRQSVAFWCNPISGHATLYWYQQILGQGPKLLIQFQNNGVVDDSQLPKDRFSAERLKGVDSTLKIQPAKLEDSAVYLCASSLATGFGEQYFGPGTRLTVT.

The chain combines TRBV21-1 with TRBJ2-7. TRBV21-1 is a documented pseudogene. This CDR3 is built from 14 residues. CDR3 sequence: CASSNSGSSYEQYF. The CDR3 DNA follows: TGTGCCAGCAGCAATAGCGGGAGCTCCTACGAGCAGTACTTC.

The sample holds many counts of this clonotype. This chain connects TRBV27 to TRBJ2-7; 7 bases match TRBD2. CDR1 is MNHEY, CDR2 SMNVEV, per germline (reference sequence). The CDR3 is 14 residues long. Germline trimming cut 3 bases from V and 2 bases from J; bases unmatched to any gene: 4. The CDR3 nucleotides are TGTGCCAGCAGTTTTTACGGGGGGACCTACGAGCAGTACTTC. Translating it yields CASSFYGGTYEQYF.

This clonotype was seen at least ten times. This chain uses TRBV29-1 with TRBJ1-1; D call uncertain. This CDR3 is 12 amino acids long. V was clipped by 4 bases and J by 3 bases, with 9 bases between them. Germline V gene data show CDR1 as SQVTM and CDR2 as ANQGSEA. CDR3 region: CSVVPRDTEAFF. CDR3 in DNA: TGCAGCGTTGTCCCCCGGGACACTGAAGCTTTCTTT.

In this sample, this clonotype turned up many times. The chain couples TRBV10-3 to TRBJ2-7, with 9 bases lining up with TRBD1. V dropped 0 bases and J dropped 3; count of bases not matched to a gene: 9. CDR1 and CDR2 (germline): ENHRY, SYGVKD. This CDR3 spans 17 amino acids. The CDR3 DNA follows: TGTGCCATCAGTGAGTCGATGGGGACAGGGAGCCACTACGAGCAGTACTTC. Translating gives CAISESMGTGSHYEQYF.